This TCR beta chain was obtained from a study of T-cell memory formation after mild COVID-19. Overall study context: Largely, TCR clusters stayed within a single donor. Findings and limits, study-wide: Contracting clones from day 15 to 85 showed balanced CD4/CD8; later expanders favored CD4+.

5'RACE primed at constant segments yielded TCR alpha and TCR beta cDNA libraries bearing sample barcodes and UMIs. TCRdb reprocessed the 5' RACE reads via MiXCR and lists one record per CDR3 protein. The sample includes around 80,000 distinct CDR3 sequences, approximately 15% of them seen just once. Looked up from germline, CDR1 is DFQATT and CDR2 is SNEGSKA (reference sequence). Germline trimming cut 1 base from V and 4 bases from J; bases unmatched to any gene: 17. The length of the CDR3 is 18 residues. On this clonotype itself: Its target is not known.

The gene calls are TRBV20-1 and TRBJ2-3, with 7 bases identical to TRBD1. Sequencing used PBMCs or a T cell subset sorted from them (not recorded which). This TCR came from an adult woman who had mild COVID-19 (a few samples of this study predate the infection). Cell type and time point are not known. CDR3 bases: TGCAGTGCTAGAGTTGCGCCACCCGCCGGGGACAGCGCAGATACGCAGTATTTT. This codes for CSARVAPPAGDSADTQYF.